This T cell receptor beta chain was captured in a study of T cells after yellow fever vaccination. Study information: Preparation of fractions with low cell numbers was performed using SMART-Seq v4 Ultra Low Input.

V lost 5 bases, J lost 6 bases, and 19 bases lay in between. The CDR3 runs 16 residues. Per the germline V gene, CDR1 is SEHNR and CDR2 is FQNEAQ (reference sequence). This clonotype was counted only a few times. In TCRdb, the 5' RACE reads were re-called with MiXCR into one record per CDR3 protein. Here the sample spans some 300,000 distinct CDR3 sequences, 8.5% to 10% being singletons. This chain uses TRBV7-9 with TRBJ1-4, with TRBD1 as a possible D gene (5 bases). The sequencing used CD4+ T cells sorted from PBMCs, collected 5 days after the yellow fever booster vaccination. The TCR originated in a man younger than 30 who received the YFV17D yellow fever vaccine. The CDR3 spells CASSRERGGAYEKLFF. The CDR3 nucleotides read TGTGCCAGCAGCCGGGAACGTGGAGGGGCTTATGAAAAACTGTTTTTT.